This passage covers 8 T cell receptor beta chains from one sample sequenced in a study of identical twins. TCRdb called the 5' RACE reads again in MiXCR, with one record for every CDR3 protein. This table has about 520,000 distinct CDR3 sequences, around 20% appearing once. These data also featured in a second study, about T cells expressing NK-cell markers.

Sequenced sample: CD4+ T cells sorted from blood. The receptor set was obtained from a woman aged 18-29 years in good health.

The CDR3 DNA reads TGTGCCAGCAGCCCAGCTTTGGCGAACACTGAAGCTTTCTTT. This gives the protein CASSPALANTEAFF. The rearrangement links TRBV7-2 to TRBJ1-1; D is undetermined. Germline loops: CDR1 SGHTA, CDR2 FQGNSA. The length of the CDR3 is 14 residues. Trimming removed 5 bases at V and 1 base at J, with 11 bases between.

This chain links TRBV27 with TRBJ2-5, with TRBD1 as a possible D gene (6 bases). The V gene's germline CDR1 is MNHEY and CDR2 SMNVEV (reference sequence). The V end was cut by 6 bases, the J end by 3 bases, with 14 bases between. This CDR3 is built from 14 residues. This chain's CDR3 is CASRYQGTKETQYF. The DNA for the CDR3 is TGTGCCAGCAGGTACCAGGGGACAAAAGAGACCCAGTACTTC.

This clonotype was observed a few times. DNA for the CDR3: TGTGCCAGCAGTTACTCAGCCAGGGAAGTATCATCAGATACGCAGTATTTT. Its protein product is CASSYSAREVSSDTQYF. The V and J genes are TRBV6-5 and TRBJ2-3, with TRBD1 as a possible D gene (5 bases). The CDR3 runs 17 residues. Germline loops: CDR1 MNHEY, CDR2 SVGAGI. V was shortened by 0 bases and J by 4 bases, with 17 bases between the two germline ends.

The CDR3 sequence: CSADTNSYEQYF. The DNA of the CDR3 is TGCAGTGCAGACACCAATTCCTACGAGCAGTACTTC. The chain employs TRBV20-1 and TRBJ2-7; D not certain. Between the trimmed V and J ends, which lost 6 bases and 1 base, there was a span of 10 bases. The germline gives CDR1 DFQATT, CDR2 SNEGSKA (reference sequence). This CDR3 has 12 residues.

This clonotype was recorded a few times. V gene TRBV12-3 or TRBV12-4 combines with J gene TRBJ1-4; D gene uncertain. Trimming removed 1 base from V and 3 bases from J, with 9 bases in between. This CDR3 is 15 amino acids long. CDR3 region: CASSLGQAANEKLFF. The CDR3, as DNA: TGTGCCAGCAGTTTAGGCCAGGCAGCTAATGAAAAACTGTTTTTT.

There are many counts of this clonotype. The rearrangement links TRBV25-1 to TRBJ2-4, with 10 nucleotides matching TRBD1. V dropped 3 bases and J dropped 9; count of bases not matched to a gene: 8. This CDR3 is 15 amino acids long. Germline assignment: CDR1 MGHDK and CDR2 SYGVNS. The CDR3 sequence: CASSDRWTGGGIQYF. The CDR3, as DNA: TGTGCCAGCAGTGACCGTTGGACAGGGGGGGGCATTCAGTACTTC.

J is TRBJ1-1 and V is TRBV24-1, with D possibly matching TRBD1 (5 bases). The CDR3 length is 15 residues. Germline CDR1 reads KGHDR; CDR2 reads SFDVKD. Trimming cost V 2 bases and J 6 bases, with 15 bases left between them. CDR3 coding DNA: TGTGCCACCAGTGATTGCCAGGGTCTTAAAGCTGAAGCTTTCTTT. Its translation: CATSDCQGLKAEAFF.

This clonotype was found many times. The chain combines TRBV20-1 with TRBJ2-5; 11 bases line up with TRBD2. Germline CDR1 and CDR2: DFQATT and SNEGSKA (reference sequence). The CDR3 totals 13 residues. V trimming: 1 base; J trimming: 10 bases; junction bases outside the gene matches: 5. CDR3 in amino acids: CSARVTSGVDQYF. CDR3 nucleotide sequence: TGCAGTGCTAGAGTGACTAGCGGGGTAGACCAGTACTTC.